These 23 T cell receptor beta chains were sequenced from one sample in a study of blood T cell repertoires in COVID-19. This table comes from immunoSEQ multiplex PCR, and its TCRdb copy is limited to in-frame clones, with some not included. This sample carries more than 110,000 clones, roughly 76% of them seen once, and the ten largest clones take approximately 9%. What was sequenced was peripheral blood. These TCRs come from a woman aged 45-65 years with active or convalescent COVID-19.

The chain has TRBV6-2 or TRBV6-3 and TRBJ1-1, with D possibly matching TRBD1 (6 bases). Trimming left V 0 bases short and J 6 bases short, with 14 bases between. This CDR3 region has 15 residues. Germline V gives CDR1 MNHEY, CDR2 SVGEGT. The chain's CDR3 is CASSYSTRGIAEAFF. The DNA for the CDR3 is TGTGCCAGCAGTTACTCAACCAGGGGCATCGCTGAAGCTTTCTTT.

This clone was found a few times. The sample has other DNA sequences that encode this CDR3 too. The chain combines TRBV28 with TRBJ1-5; TRBD1 might be the D (6 bases). Germline V gene data show CDR1 as MDHEN and CDR2 as SYDVKM. The CDR3 loop spans 15 amino acids. With 2 bases removed from V and 6 bases from J, the gap between germline ends came to 14 bases. The CDR3 loop is CASSLGGAVGQPQHF. Written as DNA, the CDR3 is TGTGCCAGCAGTTTAGGGGGGGCGGTGGGTCAGCCCCAGCATTTT.

The chain couples TRBV5-8 to TRBJ1-5; 7 bases fit TRBD1. The CDR3 has 17 amino acids. J gave up 2 bases and V 4 bases, and 12 bases lay outside the gene matches. CDR1 and CDR2 from the germline V gene are SGHTS and YDEGEE. CDR3 nucleotides: TGTGCCAGCAGCGGACGTTTAACAGGGGTGGGCAATCAGCCCCAGCATTTT. Its translation is CASSGRLTGVGNQPQHF.

The chain combines TRBV28 with TRBJ1-1; 8 positions agree with TRBD1. CDR1 and CDR2 from the germline V gene are MDHEN and SYDVKM. The CDR3 spans 12 residues. Trimming cost V 11 bases and J 1 base; bases outside gene matches: 3. CDR3 residues: CAAGQGNTEAFF. The CDR3 DNA reads TGTGCCGCCGGACAGGGGAACACTGAAGCTTTCTTT.

This clone has a handful of counts. This sequence joins TRBV7-8 and TRBJ2-1; 12 bases map to TRBD1. The V and J ends lost 5 bases and 8 bases, in that order; junction bases with no gene match: 10. The CDR3 loop spans 16 amino acids. Per germline, CDR1 SGHVS and CDR2 FQNEAQ. The CDR3 nucleotides read TGTGCCAGCAGCCTCAGCCCGGGACAGGGGGCGGATGAGCAGTTCTTC. Its protein product is CASSLSPGQGADEQFF. The whole variable domain, filled in from reference TRBV7-8 and TRBJ2-1, reads GAGVSQSPRYKVAKRGQDVALRCDPISGHVSLFWYQQALGQGPEFLTYFQNEAQLDKSGLPSDRFFAERPEGSVSTLKIQRTQQEDSAVYLCASSLSPGQGADEQFFGPGTRLTVL.

This chain joins TRBV7-9 and TRBJ1-1, with TRBD1 matching 8 bases. The V gene's germline CDR1 is SEHNR and CDR2 FQNEAQ (reference sequence). The CDR3 totals 17 residues. Trimming cost V 5 bases and J 1 base; bases outside gene matches: 12. The CDR3 DNA reads as TGTGCCAGCAGCCTAAGACAGGGGTCACAGCCGAACACTGAAGCTTTCTTT. Its protein is CASSLRQGSQPNTEAFF.

This chain uses TRBV7-2 with TRBJ1-1; a possible D gene is TRBD1 (5 bases). Germline lookup yields CDR1 SGHTA and CDR2 FQGNSA. The CDR3 loop spans 13 amino acids. V shed 4 bases and J shed 5 bases, with 11 bases lying between them. The CDR3 DNA is TGTGCCAGCAGCTCGACCAGGGATACTGAAGCTTTCTTT. Translated, it gives CASSSTRDTEAFF.

This clone has just one count. V and J are TRBV11-2 and TRBJ2-3, with 10 bases lining up with TRBD2. The V gene end was trimmed by 6 bases and the J gene end by 0 bases; junction bases not matched to a gene: 6. The CDR3 runs to 16 residues. The germline CDR1 and CDR2 sequences are SGHAT and FQNNGV. This CDR3 is CASSYTSGTSTDTQYF. The CDR3 DNA is TGTGCCAGCAGTTACACTAGCGGGACTAGCACAGATACGCAGTATTTT.

The chain links TRBV6-5 to TRBJ2-5; 7 nucleotides align to TRBD1. The CDR3 sequence is 14 residues long. The germline gives CDR1 MNHEY, CDR2 SVGAGI. With 4 bases clipped from V and 1 base from J, the junction kept 3 bases outside the gene matches. The CDR3 loop reads CASSFTGVQETQYF. CDR3 nucleotide sequence: TGTGCCAGCAGTTTTACAGGGGTCCAAGAGACCCAGTACTTC.

This clone was observed many times. CDR3 in amino acids: CASSLGSQFYEQYF. CDR3 sequence (DNA): TGCGCCAGCAGCTTGGGATCTCAGTTCTACGAGCAGTACTTC. This chain uses TRBV5-1 with TRBJ2-7; D unclear. Trimming left V 0 bases short and J 3 bases short, with 10 bases between. Germline loops: CDR1 SGHRS, CDR2 YFSETQ. The CDR3 has 14 amino acids. Full variable domain (missing parts from reference TRBV5-1 and TRBJ2-7): KAGVTQTPRYLIKTRGQQVTLSCSPISGHRSVSWYQQTPGQGLQFLFEYFSETQRNKGNFPGRFSGRQFSNSRSEMNVSTLELGDSALYLCASSLGSQFYEQYFGPGTRLTVT.

For the CDR3, the DNA is TGTGCCAGCAGCCCCCGACTAGCGGGGCCGAGCTCCTACAATGAGCAGTTCTTC. This sequence encodes CASSPRLAGPSSYNEQFF. The J gene is TRBJ2-1, the V gene TRBV13, with TRBD2 matching over 11 bases. This CDR3 has 18 amino acids. CDR1 is PRHDT, CDR2 FYEKMQ, per germline (reference sequence). Trimming removed 5 bases from V and 0 bases from J; junction bases left unmatched: 9.

V and J are TRBV4-3 and TRBJ2-2; 12 bases match TRBD2. The V gene end was trimmed by 4 bases and the J gene end by 4 bases; junction bases not matched to a gene: 10. This CDR3 has 18 amino acids. Germline CDR1 and CDR2: LGHNA and YSLEER. The CDR3 here is CASSRLAGGLPATGELFF. CDR3 in DNA: TGCGCCAGCAGCCGCCTAGCGGGAGGGCTCCCGGCCACCGGGGAGCTGTTTTTT.

The chain is built from TRBV3-1 (or the pseudogene TRBV3-2) and TRBJ2-5; 7 nucleotides line up with TRBD2. CDR3 size: 16 residues. Germline values: CDR1 LGHDT, CDR2 YNNKEL (reference sequence). The junction had 7 bases not matched to a gene; V was cut back by 2 bases and J by 1 base. The CDR3 sequence: CASSQPPTGGQETQYF. As DNA, the CDR3 is TGTGCCAGCAGCCAACCGCCCACGGGGGGCCAAGAGACCCAGTACTTC.

The rearrangement joins TRBV19 to TRBJ1-1; D gene uncertain. V was cut by 5 bases and J by 2 bases, with 15 bases left in between. The CDR3 runs 15 residues. The germline V gene encodes CDR1 LNHDA and CDR2 SQIVND (reference sequence). In nucleotides, the CDR3 is TGTGCCAGTAGTGCCCCCGGGAGGATAAACACTGAAGCTTTCTTT. The encoded protein is CASSAPGRINTEAFF.

The rearrangement joins TRBV6-1 to TRBJ1-2, with 9 nucleotides matching TRBD1. The CDR3 has 16 residues. The V gene's germline CDR1 is MNHNS and CDR2 SASEGT. J was trimmed by 4 bases and V by 0 bases; bases with no gene match: 6. The CDR3 is CASSEAPQGASYGYTF. For the CDR3, the DNA is TGTGCCAGCAGTGAAGCCCCACAGGGGGCGAGCTATGGCTACACCTTC.

V and J are TRBV19 and TRBJ2-3; 8 bases agree with TRBD2. The germline V gene encodes CDR1 LNHDA and CDR2 SQIVND (reference sequence). V was clipped by 3 bases and J by 2 bases; unmatched bases: 7. The CDR3 loop spans 16 amino acids. DNA of the CDR3: TGTGCCAGTAGTATGACGGCGGGGGGATTCACAGATACGCAGTATTTT. It encodes CASSMTAGGFTDTQYF. Based on the CDR3 plus reference TRBV19 and TRBJ2-3, the full variable domain is DGGITQSPKYLFRKEGQNVTLSCEQNLNHDAMYWYRQDPGQGLRLIYYSQIVNDFQKGDIAEGYSVSREKKESFPLTVTSAQKNPTAFYLCASSMTAGGFTDTQYFGPGTRLTVL.

The chain joins TRBV6-5 to TRBJ1-2, with 11 bases that match TRBD1. The CDR3 loop spans 15 amino acids. V was clipped by 4 bases and J by 8 bases; unmatched bases: 9. Germline assignment: CDR1 MNHEY and CDR2 SVGAGI. The CDR3 protein is CASSSFGTGGGGYTF. For the CDR3, the DNA is TGTGCCAGCAGTTCCTTCGGGACAGGGGGTGGAGGCTACACCTTC.

This clone was seen once. This chain connects TRBV5-1 to TRBJ1-2, with TRBD1 as a possible D gene (5 bases). This CDR3 contains 14 residues. Trimming left V 1 base short and J 9 bases short, with 16 bases between. Germline V gene lookup returns CDR1 SGHRS and CDR2 YFSETQ. For the CDR3, the DNA is TGCGCCAGCAGCTTGTCGGGCGGGGGTTGGAGCTACACCTTC. Translation: CASSLSGGGWSYTF. Together with reference TRBV5-1 and TRBJ1-2, the CDR3 gives the full variable domain: KAGVTQTPRYLIKTRGQQVTLSCSPISGHRSVSWYQQTPGQGLQFLFEYFSETQRNKGNFPGRFSGRQFSNSRSEMNVSTLELGDSALYLCASSLSGGGWSYTFGSGTRLTVV.

The rearrangement uses TRBV21-1 and TRBJ2-7; the table gives TRBD1 as D, unverified against the DNA. TRBV21-1 is listed as a pseudogene. The CDR3 has 11 amino acids. Here the CDR3 reads CASRRGGREEV. The CDR3, as DNA: TGTGCCAGCAGGCGAGGTGGCAGGGAAGAGGTC.

This sequence joins TRBV6-2 or TRBV6-3 and TRBJ1-2; TRBD1 matches at 8 bases. Germline loops: CDR1 MNHEY, CDR2 SVGEGT. The CDR3 has 13 residues. V dropped 6 bases and J dropped 7; count of bases not matched to a gene: 7. The CDR3 region has the DNA TGTGCCAGCAGCAGCAGGGGGCGAGGTGGCTACACCTTC. Amino acids: CASSSRGRGGYTF.

The rearrangement joins TRBV7-9 to TRBJ2-7; 8 bases align to TRBD1. The junction had 11 bases not matched to a gene; V was cut back by 1 base and J by 0 bases. Germline V lookup: CDR1 SEHNR, CDR2 FQNEAQ (reference sequence). The CDR3 runs 18 residues. As DNA, the CDR3 is TGTGCCAGCAGCTTAGGGTCCCACAGGGGGATAAGCTCCTACGAGCAGTACTTC. Translation: CASSLGSHRGISSYEQYF.

This rearrangement joins TRBV11-1 to TRBJ2-7; the D gene is possibly TRBD1 (5 bases). This CDR3 comprises 12 residues. Per the germline V gene, CDR1 is SGHAT and CDR2 is FQDESV (reference sequence). V was trimmed by 2 bases and J by 6 bases, leaving 8 bases between them. CDR3 sequence (DNA): TGTGCCAGCAGCTTATCAGGGCGCGAGCAGTACTTC. Translation: CASSLSGREQYF.

The CDR3 sequence is CASSLILPVAGDSGEQYF. In nucleotides, the CDR3 is TGTGCCAGCAGCTTGATCCTCCCGGTAGCGGGGGATTCGGGGGAGCAGTACTTC. The chain couples TRBV5-6 to TRBJ2-7; 9 bases are shared with TRBD2. The germline V gene has CDR1 SGHDT and CDR2 YYEEEE. Trimming took 1 base from V and 7 from J; bases not matched to a gene: 18. This CDR3 is 18 amino acids long.